This T cell receptor beta chain is drawn from a study of breast tumors, draining lymph nodes, adjacent tissues (dated by TCRdb to 2016 to 2018). Concerning the study at large: TCR beta repertoires were compared across tumor, adjacent nontumor tissue and axillary lymph nodes obtained from breast cancer patients. In human breast cancer, the study set out to assess how tumor, surrounding tissue and draining lymph node repertoires relate to one another and whether T cells might be exchanged between them. What the work shows at the level of the full study, not this receptor alone: The conclusion that tumor T cells originate in lymph nodes was framed as consistent with a hypothesis rather than directly demonstrated. The similarity between tumor and nontumor tissue repertoires was significantly greater in luminal-like breast cancer than in basal-like breast cancer. A scenario in which most tumor T cells derive from the lymph node and then expand within tumor tissue was judged to be consistent with the data. T-cell repertoire diversity in tumors was found to be lower than in lymph nodes but higher than in nontumor tissue, and preferential V and J gene usage was observed.

In this sample, this clonotype turned up many times. The target of this receptor is not known. Per-base quality was not reported, and no clone a single base away is much larger than it. Lymph node samples were obtained from the axillary draining lymph nodes of breast cancer patients. Data came from an Illumina HiSeq 2000. Multiplex PCR amplification was used to generate the TCR beta chain libraries. High-throughput sequencing was used to analyze the amplified TCR beta chain products. TCRdb trimmed the raw reads at Q25, called clones with MiXCR and kept productive beta chains. Entries are consolidated by CDR3 protein sequence, retaining the most common genes and DNA. Within this sample are nearly 200,000 distinct CDR3 sequences, with about 32% of them counted one time only. More than 4% of the sample is in the top ten clones. This TCR was sampled from a female donor with breast cancer. Some clones in this sample may be carry-over from other donors' samples. The sample taken for sequencing was axillary lymph node tissue.

The nucleotides are TGCGCCAGCAGGACCGGGACAGAAGAGACCCAGTACTTC. This codes for CASRTGTEETQYF. The receptor chain draws on TRBV10-2 and TRBJ2-5, with 7 central nucleotides matching TRBD1. The V end gives up 6 bases and the J end 3 bases, leaving 4 bases in the junction not matched to a gene. Measured from the cysteine to the phenylalanine, the CDR3 is 13 residues long. Left in the record is the CDR3 DNA by itself, 39 bases read in frame from the first base. The germline V gene yields WSHSY for CDR1 and SAAADI for CDR2.